This TCR beta chain is from a study of T cells after yellow fever vaccination. In regard to this clonotype: The target antigen is unknown.

Notes on the study in general: Post-booster repertoires again held most primary-vaccination clones (just under 97% CD4, roughly 88% CD8). Though it reached lower strength, the secondary response hit its peak faster, day 5 versus 15.

V was cut by 5 bases and J by 6 bases, with 9 bases left in between. The CDR3 is 12 residues long. Germline values: CDR1 MNHEY, CDR2 SMNVEV (reference sequence). TCRdb re-analysed the 5' RACE reads in MiXCR, keeping a single row per CDR3 protein. Of 510,000 or so distinct CDR3 sequences in the sample, 15% to 20% were seen once. The chain carries TRBV27 and TRBJ2-3; the D is unclear. This sequence was found in a man aged 25 to 40 who received the YFV17D yellow fever vaccine. This sample comprised PBMCs, obtained 15 days after the yellow fever booster vaccination. CDR3 residues: CASSDPADTQYF. For the CDR3, the DNA is TGTGCCAGCAGTGACCCCGCGGATACGCAGTATTTT.